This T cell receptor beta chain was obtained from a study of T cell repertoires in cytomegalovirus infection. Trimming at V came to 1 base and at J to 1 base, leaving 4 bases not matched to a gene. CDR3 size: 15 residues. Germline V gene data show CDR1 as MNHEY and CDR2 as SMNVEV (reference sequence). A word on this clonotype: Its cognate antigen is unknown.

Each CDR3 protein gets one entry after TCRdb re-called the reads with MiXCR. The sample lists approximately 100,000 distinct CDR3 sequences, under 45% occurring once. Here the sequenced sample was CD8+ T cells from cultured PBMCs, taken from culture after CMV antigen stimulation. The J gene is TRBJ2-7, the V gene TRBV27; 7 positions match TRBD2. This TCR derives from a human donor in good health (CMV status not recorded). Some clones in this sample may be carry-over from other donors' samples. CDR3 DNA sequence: TGTGCCAGCAGTTTATACGGCGGGGGATCCTACGAGCAGTACTTC. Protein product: CASSLYGGGSYEQYF.